This T cell receptor (beta chain) derives from a study of OX40 agonist ivuxolimab in advanced cancers. Study background: Treatment of patients was with ivuxolimab, an agonistic anti-OX40 (CD134) antibody. Prior anti-PD-1, anti-PD-L1 or anti-CTLA-4 therapy was allowed; 30% to 40% had some. Partial response was recorded in three patients: one hepatocellular carcinoma and two cutaneous melanoma cases.

The table came from immunoSEQ multiplex PCR; TCRdb's copy has only in-frame clones and leaves some out. Of some 50,000 clones detected, about three quarters appear once; the ten largest clones hold roughly 7.3%. The clonotype comes from an adult with an advanced solid tumor such as melanoma, head and neck, liver or kidney cancer. This specimen was CD4+ or CD8+ T cells sorted from blood, taken in a trial of the OX40 agonist ivuxolimab.

CDR3 nucleotides: TGCGCCAGCAGCCAAGTACTAGCGGGAGAAGAAAATGAGCAGTTCTTC. Protein sequence: CASSQVLAGEENEQFF. The V gene is TRBV4-3, the J gene TRBJ2-1; TRBD2 matches at 11 bases. This CDR3 contains 16 residues. The J segment lost 7 bases and the V segment lost 1 base, leaving 6 bases of the junction unmatched. Germline CDR1 is LGHNA and CDR2 is YSLEER.